This T cell receptor beta chain appears in the sequencing data of a study of CD8+ T cells in alopecia areata (dated by TCRdb to the late 2010s). For the wider study: The treated patients, all with moderate-to-severe alopecia areata, were enrolled in an open-label pilot trial of oral tofacitinib given at 5 to 10 mg twice daily. Patients received tofacitinib for 6 to 18 months and were then followed off drug for 6 months to check for delayed response and recurrence. The SALT score, which quantifies the percentage of affected scalp surface area, was used to measure disease severity in treated patients. In both human patients and the C3H/HeJ mouse model, the study applied high-throughput TCRbeta sequencing to look at T cell clonal expansion in alopecia areata. Human TCRbeta sequencing covered scalp tissue and sorted CD4+ and CD8+ peripheral blood T cells from patchy and totalis/universalis alopecia areata patients and healthy controls. Biopsies were taken from tofacitinib-treated patients at baseline and again at 4 and 24 weeks into treatment, and several of those patients also had a later scalp biopsy. Scalp clonality was compared across normal scalp (n=4), patchy alopecia areata scalp (n=8), and alopecia totalis/universalis scalp (n=8). The RNA source kit depended on sample type: the PAXgene miRNA kit for fixed scalp, the miRNeasy kit for PBMCs, and the RNeasy kit for mouse skin. TCRbeta CDR3 regions were amplified by immunoSEQ multiplex PCR using 35 Vbeta forward and 13 Jbeta reverse primers. Study-wide conclusions, independent of this receptor: Higher clonality and more expanded CD8+ clones were observed in lesional scalp than in normal scalp, particularly in alopecia totalis/universalis, a finding suggestive of antigenic drive. Unlike mouse skin, which is dominated by gammadelta T cells, normal human skin has resident alphabeta T cells that are also sequenced, and this complicates analysis of the scalp TCR repertoire. During tofacitinib treatment, many expanded lesional clones stuck around in both scalp and blood, and this persistence may partly explain why relapse happens after treatment is stopped. Compared with mice, TCR sequences shared between patients were less clear, possibly partly because of HLA diversity across the patient population. Tofacitinib significantly decreased scalp clonality and the number of expanded CD8+ clones among the top 100 scalp clones. Because the treated cohort was small and had just a single nonresponder, larger studies are needed to establish links between baseline CD8+ expansion and response.

Libraries were prepared through the immunoSEQ multiplex PCR assay. To provide template for TCR sequencing, every sample had RNA extracted and reverse transcribed into cDNA. SuperScript III was used to make first-strand cDNA, primed with a 2:1 mix of oligo-dT and random hexamers. A synthetic immune receptor repertoire was used to assess amplification bias, and residual bias was removed computationally. The authors processed their data as follows. Raw reads were preprocessed to remove errors, and CDR3 was defined according to IMGT conventions as the region from the conserved cysteine to phenylalanine. Clonality was computed by normalizing Shannon entropy by log2 of the number of productive unique TCRs and subtracting the result from 1. Whether scalp clones were CD4 or CD8 was inferred by matching scalp TCRbeta sequences against CD4 and CD8 repertoires sorted from blood. In TCRdb, the immuneACCESS table is reduced to in-frame sequences with V and J assigned. These tables do not hold every clone; where another copy was compared, an unresolved V gene accounts for under half, and the others remain unexplained. The D gene and trimming were derived from the DNA, and the V and J assignments and clone size from that table. In all, the sample holds more than 200,000 clones, and approximately 72% of those were seen once. The ten largest clonotypes hold around 1.3% of the sample.

The CDR3 sequence holds 15 residues, the cysteine and phenylalanine included. Only the CDR3 DNA is retained, 45 bases long and in frame from the first base. CDR1 and CDR2 are drawn from the germline V gene: MDHEN, SYDVKM. Trimming costs V 5 bases and J 5 bases, and their ends lie 18 bases apart. As regards this clone: It lacks a known antigen. No base quality information exists; no much larger clone differs at one position.

The sample's treatment or condition label is to be understood as: oral pan-JAK inhibitor, 5-10 mg twice daily. Lesional scalp punch biopsies and peripheral blood were collected from alopecia areata patients. PBMCs were separated by density centrifugation and stained for CD3, CD4 and CD8, after which CD4+ and CD8+ T cells were sorted on a FACSAria. Specimen: CD4+ T cells sorted from blood, collected between weeks 44 and 45, from a patient treated with tofacitinib. This TCR was sampled from a human donor with alopecia areata. The sequence is built from TRBV28 and TRBJ2-5, with TRBD1 as a weak D call on 6 bases. The nucleotide sequence is given as TGTGCCAGCAGTCCCCCTACAGGGATTTGGGAGACCCAGTACTTC. Its protein reads: CASSPPTGIWETQYF. The entire variable domain, with the stretches around the CDR3 drawn from the reference TRBV28 and TRBJ2-5 proteins, is DVKVTQSSRYLVKRTGEKVFLECVQDMDHENMFWYRQDPGLGLRLIYFSYDVKMKEKGDIPEGYSVSREKKERFSLILESASTNQTSMYLCASSPPTGIWETQYFGPGTRLLVL.